The following is a TCR beta chain sequence with its context. This CDR3 comprises 15 residues. Germline V gene sequence: CDR1 SGHVS, CDR2 FNYEAQ. V lost 5 bases, J lost 6 bases, and 11 bases stayed unmatched. Amplification used 60 Vbeta primers and 13 Jbeta primers. This table comes from immunoSEQ multiplex PCR, and its TCRdb copy is limited to in-frame clones, with some not included. The sample holds roughly 100,000 clones, roughly 76% seen once. This sample is drawn from a study of cytomegalovirus exposure and HLA in healthy donors. The chain recombines TRBV7-6 with TRBJ2-7, with TRBD2 matching 9 bases. The sample was PBMCs. The TCR sequence derives from a man aged 35-49 years in good health and CMV-seronegative. This CDR3 reads CASSHISGSFFEQYF. The CDR3 DNA is TGTGCCAGCAGCCATATTAGCGGGAGCTTCTTCGAGCAGTACTTC.